Listed below are T cell receptor beta chains from one sample, sequenced in a study of shared clonotypes between healthy human individuals. Sequenced by immunoSEQ multiplex PCR; TCRdb stores in-frame clones only, minus some. The sample gives roughly 330,000 clones, around 72% of which show up once; approximately 10% is in the top ten. Material for sequencing was memory CD4+ T cells sorted from blood. The receptor source for this set is a man in his thirties or forties in good health. Each CDR3 is given with its conserved first and last residue. A D gene is named only where the DNA matches it firmly. Not every row has a clone size; where given, it reads once, few, many or a size class.

TRBJ2-5	NA	TRBV28	TRBD2	CASSLLTSGIRETQYF	TGTGCCAGCAGTTTATTGACTAGCGGGATACGGGAGACCCAGTACTTC
TRBJ2-7	NA	TRBV13	TRBD1	CASRGQVGGLWEQYF	TGTGCCAGCAGGGGACAGGTTGGGGGGCTTTGGGAGCAGTACTTC
TRBJ1-4	NA	TRBV12-1	NA	CASSHRQTSNEKLFF	TGTGCCAGCAGCCACCGACAGACTTCTAATGAAAAACTGTTTTTT
TRBJ2-5	NA	TRBV19	TRBD1	CASSSGTGKGETQYF	TGTGCCAGTAGTTCCGGGACAGGGAAAGGGGAGACCCAGTACTTC
TRBJ2-1	few	TRBV30	NA	CAWSATPWGHEQFF	TGTGCCTGGAGTGCTACCCCGTGGGGGCATGAGCAGTTCTTC
TRBJ2-4	NA	TRBV5-6	NA	CASSLAGGPKNIQYF	TGTGCCAGCAGCCTCGCCGGGGGCCCCAAAAACATTCAGTACTTC
TRBJ1-2	once	TRBV7-9	NA	CASSQNQGPNYGYTF	TGTGCCAGCAGCCAAAATCAGGGACCTAACTATGGCTACACCTTC
TRBJ1-3	NA	TRBV7-9	NA	CASSLVQGTGNTIYF	TGTGCCAGCAGCTTAGTTCAGGGAACTGGAAACACCATATATTTT
TRBJ1-2	NA	TRBV5-6	TRBD1	CASSFRGRTYGYTF	TGTGCCAGCAGCTTCAGGGGGCGCACCTATGGCTACACCTTC
TRBJ2-1	NA	TRBV7-2	NA	CASSSPSSRIPYNEQFF	TGTGCCAGCAGCTCCCCGAGTAGCCGGATACCCTACAATGAGCAGTTCTTC
TRBJ2-3	once	TRBV5-4	NA	CASSLRSGQGGTDTQYF	TGTGCCAGCAGCTTAAGATCTGGCCAGGGGGGAACAGATACGCAGTATTTT
TRBJ2-7	once	TRBV28	TRBD2	CASSRTSGTYEQYF	TGTGCCAGCAGTCGTACTAGCGGCACCTACGAGCAGTACTTC
TRBJ2-7	NA	TRBV25-1	NA	CASSLQSVDSGEQYF	TGTGCCAGCAGTCTTCAGTCGGTTGATAGCGGCGAGCAGTACTTC
TRBJ2-5	once	TRBV11-2	NA	CASSFGRGWSQETQYF	TGTGCCAGCAGCTTTGGAAGAGGGTGGAGTCAAGAGACCCAGTACTTC
TRBJ2-7	NA	TRBV7-6	NA	CASSLDASSSYEQYF	TGTGCCAGCAGCTTAGATGCCAGCAGCTCCTACGAGCAGTACTTC
TRBJ2-2	NA	TRBV30	NA	CAWRRQNTGELFF	TGTGCCTGGAGAAGACAGAACACCGGGGAGCTGTTTTTT
TRBJ2-1	NA	TRBV14	TRBD2	CASSPPGTRHNEQFF	TGTGCCAGCAGCCCCCCCGGGACTAGACACAATGAGCAGTTCTTC
TRBJ2-7	NA	TRBV5-6	TRBD1	CASSFGQGAVEQYF	TGTGCCAGCAGCTTTGGACAGGGGGCGGTCGAGCAGTACTTC